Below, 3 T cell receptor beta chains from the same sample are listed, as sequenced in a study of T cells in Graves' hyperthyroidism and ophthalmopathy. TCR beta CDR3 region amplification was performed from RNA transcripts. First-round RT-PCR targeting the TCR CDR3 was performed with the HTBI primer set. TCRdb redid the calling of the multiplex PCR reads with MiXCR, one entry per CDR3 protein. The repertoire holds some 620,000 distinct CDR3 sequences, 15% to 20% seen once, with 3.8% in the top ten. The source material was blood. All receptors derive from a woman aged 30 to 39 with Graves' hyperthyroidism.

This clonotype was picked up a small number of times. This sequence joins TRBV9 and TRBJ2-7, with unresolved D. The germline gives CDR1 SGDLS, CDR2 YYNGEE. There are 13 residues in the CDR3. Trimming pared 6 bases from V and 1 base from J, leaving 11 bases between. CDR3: CASMGTDSYEQYF. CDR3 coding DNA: TGTGCCAGCATGGGTACCGATTCCTACGAGCAGTACTTC.

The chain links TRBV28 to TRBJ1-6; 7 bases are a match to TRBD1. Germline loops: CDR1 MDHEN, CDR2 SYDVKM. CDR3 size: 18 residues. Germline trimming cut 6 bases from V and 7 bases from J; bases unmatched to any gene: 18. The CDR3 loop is CASSQEESGGYGNSPLHF. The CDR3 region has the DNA TGTGCCAGCAGCCAAGAGGAGTCAGGGGGGTATGGCAATTCACCCCTCCACTTT.

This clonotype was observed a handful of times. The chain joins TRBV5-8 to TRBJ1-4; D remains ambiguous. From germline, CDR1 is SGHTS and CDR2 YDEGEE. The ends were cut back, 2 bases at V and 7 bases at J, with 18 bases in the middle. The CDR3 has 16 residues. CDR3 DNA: TGTGCCAGCAGCTTTAACGGACGGCTGACCTCTGAAAAACTGTTTTTT. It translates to CASSFNGRLTSEKLFF.